The 22 T cell receptor beta chains below come from one sample, sequenced in a study of T cells in Graves' hyperthyroidism and ophthalmopathy. What was amplified from RNA transcripts were TCR beta CDR3 regions. Primed by the HTBI set, a first-round RT-PCR was run on the TCR CDR3. One entry per CDR3 protein results from TCRdb running MiXCR on the multiplex PCR reads. The sample consists of around 290,000 distinct CDR3 sequences, about 14% of them appearing once. The sequencing input was blood. The receptor set was obtained from a woman aged 25 to 39 with Graves' hyperthyroidism that later progressed to Graves' ophthalmopathy.

This clonotype was seen repeatedly, ten times or more. The chain's CDR3 is CASSSGRWTFSTDTQYF. The CDR3 DNA follows: TGTGCCAGCAGCTCGGGGCGATGGACATTTAGCACAGATACGCAGTATTTT. The gene calls are TRBV28 and TRBJ2-3, with D perhaps given as TRBD1 or TRBD2 (5 bases each). The CDR3 is 17 residues long. V dropped 6 bases and J dropped 0 bases, with 19 bases sitting between them. CDR1 MDHEN and CDR2 SYDVKM come from the germline V gene.

Many counts were recorded for this clonotype. This rearrangement joins TRBV4-3 to TRBJ2-1; D might be TRBD2 (5 bases). The CDR3 covers 17 residues. Trimming pared 0 bases from V and 5 bases from J, leaving 17 bases between. Germline V gene lookup returns CDR1 LGHNA and CDR2 YSLEER. CDR3 residues: CASSQDRGLARNNEQFF. CDR3 sequence (DNA): TGCGCCAGCAGCCAAGATCGAGGGCTAGCAAGGAACAATGAGCAGTTCTTC.

Concerning this clonotype: A clone one base away is much larger, so this may be a read error. This sequence joins TRBV27 and TRBJ2-1; no clear D gene. CDR3 length equals 13 residues. Germline V gene data show CDR1 as MNHEY and CDR2 as SMNVEV (reference sequence). Between the trimmed V and J ends, which lost 3 bases and 4 bases, there was a span of 7 bases. CDR3 DNA sequence: TGTGCCAGCAGTTTCTACGGATACAATGAGCAGTTCTTC. Its translation: CASSFYGYNEQFF.

This clonotype came up a few times. The rearrangement uses TRBV6-2 or TRBV6-3 and TRBJ1-6, with 7 bases aligning to TRBD1. Germline CDR1 MNHEY, CDR2 SVGEGT. V shed 6 bases and J 6 bases; nucleotides not matched to a gene: 8. This CDR3 has 15 residues. CDR3 coding DNA: TGTGCCAGCAGACCCCCCGCAGGGGGTAATTCACCCCTCCACTTT. This sequence encodes CASRPPAGGNSPLHF.

This clonotype was seen at least ten times. The chain couples TRBV27 to TRBJ2-1; 10 bases fit TRBD2. V lost 0 bases to trimming and J lost 6 bases; unmatched junction nucleotides: 2. This CDR3 contains 15 residues. Germline values: CDR1 MNHEY, CDR2 SMNVEV (reference sequence). This chain's CDR3 is CASSLSPSGSNEQFF. DNA for the CDR3: TGTGCCAGCAGTTTATCACCTAGCGGGAGCAATGAGCAGTTCTTC.

In this sample, this clonotype turned up many times. The chain is built from TRBV6-1 and TRBJ2-1; tentative D call: TRBD2 (6 bases). Trimming left V 10 bases short and J 4 bases short, with 20 bases between. This CDR3 is 15 amino acids long. CDR1 is MNHNS and CDR2 is SASEGT in the germline V gene. In DNA form, the CDR3 reads TGTGCCATCACCGTCGTGGGACTTCTTTACAATGAGCAGTTCTTC. Translation gives CAITVVGLLYNEQFF.

V and J are TRBV4-3 and TRBJ2-1, with D tentatively TRBD2 (5 bases). Trimming stripped 6 bases from V and 0 bases from J, with 12 bases between. The germline gives CDR1 LGHNA, CDR2 YSLEER. The CDR3 runs 15 residues. CDR3 in DNA: TGCGCCAGCAGGAGGACTGCCTACTCCTACAATGAGCAGTTCTTC. Translated: CASRRTAYSYNEQFF.

CDR3 sequence: CASSPGGGLAGTGELFF. The CDR3 bases are TGTGCCAGCAGCCCCGGCGGGGGGCTAGCCGGCACCGGGGAGCTGTTTTTT. V and J are TRBV4-2 and TRBJ2-2, with TRBD2 matching over 8 bases. V was pared by 4 bases and J by 4 bases, with 11 bases of the junction left unmatched. The CDR3 sequence is 17 residues long. CDR1 is LGHNA and CDR2 is YNFKEQ in the germline V gene.

This clonotype occurred many times. This chain connects TRBV7-9 to TRBJ2-1, with D perhaps TRBD1 (6 bases). Germline-derived CDR1 and CDR2 are SEHNR and FQNEAQ (reference sequence). The V and J ends lost 5 bases and 3 bases respectively, with 11 bases between them. The CDR3 consists of 14 residues. This CDR3 is CASSDGTLYNEQFF. CDR3 bases: TGTGCCAGCAGCGACGGGACACTCTACAATGAGCAGTTCTTC.

There are many counts of this clonotype. The V gene is TRBV28, the J gene TRBJ1-1; D possibly corresponds to TRBD1 (5 bases). CDR1 and CDR2 (germline): MDHEN, SYDVKM. This CDR3 is 13 amino acids long. V dropped 7 bases and J dropped 4 bases, with 13 bases sitting between them. Here the CDR3 DNA reads TGTGCCAGCACCTTAGGGGTTTCCACTGAAGCTTTCTTT. It translates to CASTLGVSTEAFF. Filled out from reference TRBV28 and TRBJ1-1, the complete variable domain reads DVKVTQSSRYLVKRTGEKVFLECVQDMDHENMFWYRQDPGLGLRLIYFSYDVKMKEKGDIPEGYSVSREKKERFSLILESASTNQTSMYLCASTLGVSTEAFFGQGTRLTVV.

This clonotype was counted a few times. The chain couples TRBV11-3 to TRBJ2-4; D gene ambiguous. Germline-derived CDR1 and CDR2 are SGHNT and YENEEA. There are 16 residues in the CDR3. With 5 bases removed from V and 0 bases from J, the gap between germline ends came to 14 bases. CDR3 sequence reads: CASSEGFDLAKNIQYF. The CDR3 DNA reads as TGTGCCAGCAGCGAAGGCTTTGACCTAGCCAAAAACATTCAGTACTTC.

This clonotype has at least ten counts. The CDR3 DNA reads TGTGCCAGCAGGCCCGGGGCTGCGAACACCGGGGAGCTGTTTTTT. Its protein product is CASRPGAANTGELFF. This chain connects TRBV3-1 to TRBJ2-2; D may match TRBD1 or TRBD2 (5 bases each). V was cut by 6 bases and J by 0 bases, with 11 bases left in between. The CDR3 is made up of 15 amino acids. From germline, CDR1 is LGHDT and CDR2 YNNKEL (reference sequence). Supplemented by reference TRBV3-1 and TRBJ2-2, the full variable domain reads DTAVSQTPKYLVTQMGNDKSIKCEQNLGHDTMYWYKQDSKKFLKIMFSYNNKELIINETVPNRFSPKSPDKAHLNLHINSLELGDSAVYFCASRPGAANTGELFFGEGSRLTVL.

This clonotype occurred many times. CDR3 sequence (DNA): TGCAGTGCTAGTGTTACCAGCACAGATACGCAGTATTTT. Protein product: CSASVTSTDTQYF. The rearrangement uses TRBV20-1 and TRBJ2-3; no clear D gene. This CDR3 spans 13 amino acids. V was cut by 3 bases and J by 0 bases, with 7 bases left in between. Germline CDR1 reads DFQATT; CDR2 reads SNEGSKA (reference sequence).

The chain has TRBV12-3 or TRBV12-4 and TRBJ2-2, with D possibly being TRBD1 (5 bases). The length of the CDR3 is 16 residues. The V and J ends lost 6 bases and 6 bases respectively, with 20 bases between them. The CDR3 loop is CASSVSLGLGPGELFF. The CDR3 bases are TGTGCCAGCAGCGTAAGTCTGGGCCTGGGGCCCGGGGAGCTGTTTTTT.

Many counts were recorded for this clonotype. The chain has TRBV7-9 and TRBJ1-3; D gene uncertain. This CDR3 comprises 16 residues. Germline CDR1 and CDR2: SEHNR and FQNEAQ (reference sequence). Between the trimmed V and J ends, which lost 3 bases and 0 bases, there was a span of 12 bases. The CDR3 DNA is TGTGCCAGCAGCTTCCTACCGGGGAGCTCTGGAAACACCATATATTTT. Amino acid sequence: CASSFLPGSSGNTIYF.

This clonotype was counted many times. The chain links TRBV12-3 or TRBV12-4 to TRBJ1-4, with D perhaps TRBD1 (6 bases). The V end lost 7 bases, the J end lost 7 bases, and 13 bases lay between the germline ends. There are 13 residues in the CDR3. In DNA form, the CDR3 reads TGTGCCAGCACCGGGACAACCGCTGAAAAACTGTTTTTT. Its protein product is CASTGTTAEKLFF.

The chain recombines TRBV29-1 with TRBJ2-1; D is undetermined. CDR3 length: 16 residues. Germline V gives CDR1 SQVTM, CDR2 ANQGSEA. V was trimmed by 0 bases and J by 4 bases, leaving 16 bases between them. CDR3 DNA sequence: TGCAGCGTTGAAGATCCGGGCCGTTCGACATACAATGAGCAGTTCTTC. Protein: CSVEDPGRSTYNEQFF.

This clonotype turned up a few times. The chain couples TRBV13 to TRBJ2-2; the D gene could be TRBD1 or TRBD2 (5 bases each). The CDR3 totals 15 residues. Germline CDR1 is PRHDT and CDR2 is FYEKMQ (reference sequence). Trimming removed 5 bases at V and 9 bases at J, with 19 bases between. The CDR3 nucleotides are TGTGCCAGCAGCCCGGGACCGGGCCTGGGGCGGGAGCTGTTTTTT. Protein product: CASSPGPGLGRELFF.

This clonotype was observed at least ten times. CDR3 bases: TGTGCCAGCAGCAGCGGACTAGCGGGAGTCTACGAGCAGTACTTC. It codes for CASSSGLAGVYEQYF. The chain employs TRBV5-5 and TRBJ2-7; 13 nucleotides agree with TRBD2. With V trimmed by 4 bases and J by 3 bases, 4 bases remained unmatched. From germline, CDR1 is SGHKS and CDR2 YYEKEE (reference sequence). The CDR3 has 15 amino acids. Full variable domain (missing parts from reference TRBV5-5 and TRBJ2-7): DAGVTQSPTHLIKTRGQQVTLRCSPISGHKSVSWYQQVLGQGPQFIFQYYEKEERGRGNFPDRFSARQFPNYSSELNVNALLLGDSALYLCASSSGLAGVYEQYFGPGTRLTVT.

This clonotype was detected ten times or more. J is TRBJ2-3 and V is TRBV9, with a possible D match to TRBD2 (6 bases). Between the trimmed V and J ends, which lost 2 bases and 4 bases, there was a span of 23 bases. The CDR3 extends over 18 amino acids. CDR1 SGDLS and CDR2 YYNGEE come from the germline V gene. CDR3: CASSVHQGVSGVPDTQYF. CDR3 nucleotide sequence: TGTGCCAGCAGCGTTCACCAGGGCGTATCGGGAGTTCCAGATACGCAGTATTTT.

The table lists this clonotype with many counts. This chain connects TRBV7-6 to TRBJ2-7; 8 nucleotides align to TRBD1. The CDR3 runs to 14 residues. Germline V gene sequence: CDR1 SGHVS, CDR2 FNYEAQ. The junction had 6 bases not matched to a gene; V was cut back by 5 bases and J by 3 bases. CDR3 region: CASSGLTGDYEQYF. CDR3 DNA sequence: TGTGCCAGCAGCGGATTGACAGGGGACTACGAGCAGTACTTC.

The sample holds many counts of this clonotype. The genes are TRBV12-3 or TRBV12-4 and TRBJ1-5; TRBD1 agrees at 7 bases. The CDR3 contains 17 residues. V shed 2 bases and J 6 bases; nucleotides not matched to a gene: 13. The CDR3 loop reads CASSLNPPGGGGQPQHF. CDR3 bases: TGTGCCAGCAGTTTAAACCCCCCCGGAGGGGGCGGTCAGCCCCAGCATTTT.